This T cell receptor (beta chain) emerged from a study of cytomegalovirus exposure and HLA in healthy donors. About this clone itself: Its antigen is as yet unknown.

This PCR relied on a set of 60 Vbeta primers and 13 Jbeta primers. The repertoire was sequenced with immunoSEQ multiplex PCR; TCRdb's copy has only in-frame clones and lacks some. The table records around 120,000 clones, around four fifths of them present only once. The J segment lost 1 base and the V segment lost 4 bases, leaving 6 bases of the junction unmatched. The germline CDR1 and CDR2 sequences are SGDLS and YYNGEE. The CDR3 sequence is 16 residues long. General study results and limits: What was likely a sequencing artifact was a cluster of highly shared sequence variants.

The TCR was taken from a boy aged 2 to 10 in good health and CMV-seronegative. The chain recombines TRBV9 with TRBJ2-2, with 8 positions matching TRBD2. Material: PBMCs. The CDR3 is CASSPGGAVNTGELFF. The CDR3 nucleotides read TGTGCCAGCAGCCCCGGGGGGGCGGTGAACACCGGGGAGCTGTTTTTT.